This T cell receptor (beta chain) was found in a study of spatial heterogeneity in lung cancer. Study-wide context: Alpha-chain sequences were consistently detected less often than beta-chain sequences.

Time point noted: sample taken at primary tumor resection. Whole RNA, isolated from tumor, nontumor lung or frozen PBMC, was sequenced without prior sorting. Every TCR cDNA molecule bore its own unique molecular identifier. TCRdb passed the 5' RACE reads through MiXCR, listing each CDR3 protein once. The sample consists of some 15,000 distinct CDR3 sequences, under 14% of them appearing once. Germline CDR1 LGHDT, CDR2 YNNKEL (reference sequence). The CDR3 length is 17 residues. The trim removed 0 bases at V and 4 bases at J, leaving 9 bases unmatched. The specimen comprised PBMCs, sampled at surgery. The rearrangement links TRBV3-1 to TRBJ2-1, with 7 bases aligning to TRBD1. This TCR came from a female donor with early-stage non-small cell lung cancer. CDR3 coding DNA: TGTGCCAGCAGCCAAGATAGTGTGCGACAGGGATACAATGAGCAGTTCTTC. Its protein is CASSQDSVRQGYNEQFF.